This TCR beta chain is from a study of early T cells in non-severe SARS-CoV-2 infection (dated by TCRdb to 2020 to 2022). A note on the overall study: Bulk RNA from unsorted whole blood was used for TCR sequencing, so alpha and beta chains could not be paired.

The investigation overall reported the following: VDJdb matching was skewed toward anti-spike CD8 responses and likely underestimated virus-specific expansions, missing private and CD4 specificities.

Trimmed from V: 2 bases; trimmed from J: 2 bases; junction bases lacking a gene match: 4. Spanning cysteine to phenylalanine, the CDR3 consists of 15 amino acids. Just CDR3 DNA is preserved here, 45 bases in frame from base 1. The CDR1 and CDR2 encoded by the germline V gene are SNHLY and FYNNEI. Set within a cohort of healthcare workers in London, UK, this nested case-control study involved weekly PCR testing of nasopharyngeal swabs along with blood sampling. Healthcare workers were recruited during the week of the UK lockdown, between 23 and 31 March 2020, and followed weekly for up to roughly 16 weeks. Receptor libraries were prepared by 5' RACE. The sequencer listed for this sample is NextSeq 500. Unique molecular identifiers were attached to individual cDNA molecules in the TCR library protocol so that sequencing error and PCR bias could be corrected. Both TCR alpha and beta chains were sequenced, and tight co-correlation was observed between alpha and beta sequence abundances in each sample. On the authors' methods: Decombinator V4 was used to annotate the V gene, J gene and CDR3 of the TCR sequences. Expanded TCRs were defined as changing significantly between any two time points under a Poisson model with p below 0.0001. TCR abundances were normalised to the total number of TCRs sequenced per sample and expressed as counts per million. MAIT TCRs were defined by TRAV1-2 paired with TRAJ12, TRAJ20 or TRAJ33, and iNKT TCRs by TRAV10 paired with TRAJ18. VDJdb, accessed 1 November 2021, was searched for CMV, EBV and SARS-CoV-2 annotated TCRs, with TCRs annotated for multiple antigens excluded. The public reads were reprocessed in TCRdb via fastp at Q25 and MiXCR, keeping in-frame beta chains. Every distinct CDR3 protein forms one entry, paired with its most common genes and DNA. The V and J calls and clone size are TCRdb's, not the authors'. This sample is represented by 25,000 to 30,000 distinct CDR3 sequences; roughly 4.2% of them were singletons. The ten largest clones take up 4% to 5.5% of the sample.

A note on this clonotype: The clone's antigen remains unknown. Base qualities were left out, and no much larger clone turns up one base away.

This clonotype originated in an adult who was a healthcare worker with PCR-confirmed SARS-CoV-2 infection or an uninfected control (not recorded which). The sample comprised whole blood. This chain joins TRBV2 to TRBJ2-7; 9 nucleotides in the junction match TRBD2. The CDR3 is CASSEFAGGPYEQYF. In nucleotides, the sequence is TGTGCCAGCAGTGAATTTGCGGGGGGGCCCTACGAGCAGTACTTC.